This entry lists 21 T cell receptor beta chains sequenced from one sample in a study of shared clonotypes between healthy human individuals. Using immunoSEQ multiplex PCR, the repertoire was profiled, and TCRdb retains in-frame clones only, with some absent. The table records roughly 2.4 million clones, more than 90% of them present only once. Sequencing input: naive CD4+ T cells sorted from blood. Subset of the sample: CD45RA+ positively selected. Receptor source: a man between 18 and 35 years old in good health.

The chain carries TRBV5-1 and TRBJ1-5, with a possible D match to TRBD1 (6 bases). The CDR3 loop spans 16 amino acids. V was trimmed by 4 bases and J by 6 bases, leaving 20 bases between them. CDR1 SGHRS and CDR2 YFSETQ come from the germline V gene. The CDR3 loop reads CASSPEPTGSSQPQHF. CDR3 in DNA: TGCGCCAGCAGCCCCGAACCCACAGGGTCCAGTCAGCCCCAGCATTTT.

To note about this clone: Distinct nucleotide sequences in the sample also encode this CDR3. The J gene is TRBJ1-1, the V gene TRBV30; perhaps TRBD1 as D (5 bases). Trimming pared 5 bases from V and 1 base from J, leaving 8 bases between. CDR3 length: 12 residues. The germline CDR1 and CDR2 sequences are GTSNPN and SVGIG (reference sequence). CDR3 amino acids: CAWSDRNTEAFF. The CDR3 bases are TGTGCCTGGTCAGACAGGAACACTGAAGCTTTCTTT.

V gene TRBV6-1 combines with J gene TRBJ1-4; D gene ambiguous. This CDR3 spans 15 amino acids. The V end lost 7 bases, the J end lost 5 bases, and 17 bases lay between the germline ends. Germline-derived CDR1 and CDR2 are MNHNS and SASEGT. The CDR3 DNA sequence: TGTGCCAGCATTAGGCGGTATGGTGGGAATGAAAAACTGTTTTTT. Translation gives CASIRRYGGNEKLFF.

The V gene is TRBV5-1, the J gene TRBJ2-3; D is unresolved. V lost 4 bases and J 3 bases, leaving 12 bases between the germline ends. The CDR3 has 14 amino acids. CDR1 is SGHRS and CDR2 is YFSETQ in the germline V gene. CDR3 protein: CASSLAGKTDTQYF. The CDR3, as DNA: TGCGCCAGCAGCCTTGCCGGCAAAACAGATACGCAGTATTTT.

V usage is TRBV15 and J usage is TRBJ2-2; D might be TRBD1 (5 bases). V was pared by 0 bases and J by 2 bases, with 16 bases between. The CDR3 extends over 18 amino acids. Germline V gene lookup returns CDR1 LNHNV and CDR2 YYDKDF (reference sequence). Here the CDR3 DNA reads TGTGCCACCAGCAGAGAAGGTTTATGGCAGGGTAACACCGGGGAGCTGTTTTTT. As protein: CATSREGLWQGNTGELFF. Full variable domain (missing parts from reference TRBV15 and TRBJ2-2): DAMVIQNPRYQVTQFGKPVTLSCSQTLNHNVMYWYQQKSSQAPKLLFHYYDKDFNNEADTPDNFQSRRPNTSFCFLDIRSPGLGDTAMYLCATSREGLWQGNTGELFFGEGSRLTVL.

This chain joins TRBV7-9 and TRBJ2-1, with 13 bases that match TRBD2. From germline, CDR1 is SEHNR and CDR2 FQNEAQ (reference sequence). The CDR3 is 17 amino acids. Unmatched junction bases numbered 10, after V lost 5 bases and J lost 6 bases. As DNA, the CDR3 is TGTGCCAGCAGCCGAATACTAGCGGGAGGGCCTGTCAATGAGCAGTTCTTC. This translates into CASSRILAGGPVNEQFF.

This clone was detected a few times. The rearrangement uses TRBV7-9 and TRBJ1-1; tentatively, D is TRBD1 (5 bases). CDR3 size: 16 residues. Germline loops: CDR1 SEHNR, CDR2 FQNEAQ (reference sequence). V shed 5 bases and J shed 5 bases, with 21 bases lying between them. CDR3 DNA: TGTGCCAGCAGCACAACCCAAAGAGGGGTTGAGACTGAAGCTTTCTTT. It is translated as CASSTTQRGVETEAFF. The full variable domain, completed using reference TRBV7-9 and TRBJ1-1, is DTGVSQNPRHKITKRGQNVTFRCDPISEHNRLYWYRQTLGQGPEFLTYFQNEAQLEKSRLLSDRFSAERPKGSFSTLEIQRTEQGDSAMYLCASSTTQRGVETEAFFGQGTRLTVV.

V and J are TRBV10-2 and TRBJ2-3; weak D call: TRBD2 (6 bases). The germline CDR1 and CDR2 sequences are WSHSY and SAAADI. The V end lost 3 bases, the J end lost 1 base, and 8 bases lay between the germline ends. The CDR3 has 14 residues. CDR3 DNA sequence: TGCGCCAGCAGTGAACCTAGCGGCACAGATACGCAGTATTTT. Residues: CASSEPSGTDTQYF.

This clone has only one observation. Other DNA variants within this sample encode the same CDR3. V usage is TRBV5-6 and J usage is TRBJ1-2; D unclear. The CDR3 spans 12 residues. V lost 4 bases and J 4 bases, leaving 8 bases between the germline ends. Looked up from germline, CDR1 is SGHDT and CDR2 is YYEEEE. CDR3 in DNA: TGTGCCAGCAGCCTTGACACCTATGGCTACACCTTC. Translating it yields CASSLDTYGYTF.

The V gene is TRBV5-6, the J gene TRBJ2-7; perhaps D is TRBD1 or TRBD2 (5 bases each). Germline CDR1 reads SGHDT; CDR2 reads YYEEEE. This CDR3 has 16 residues. V lost 0 bases to trimming and J lost 3 bases, with 16 bases between them. CDR3 bases: TGTGCCAGCAGCTTGGTGGGCAGGGAGAAGGACTACGAGCAGTACTTC. Amino acids: CASSLVGREKDYEQYF.

This chain connects TRBV7-2 to TRBJ2-4; D is ambiguous. V gave up 5 bases and J gave up 11 bases, with 10 bases separating them. Germline CDR1 and CDR2: SGHTA and FQGNSA. This CDR3 has 11 residues. CDR3 DNA: TGTGCCAGCAGCGCCCCTGGGGTTCAGTACTTC. Translated: CASSAPGVQYF.

Regarding this clone: Other nucleotide sequences from this sample produce the same CDR3. This rearrangement joins TRBV18 to TRBJ1-1; D gene unclear. The germline V gene has CDR1 KGHSH and CDR2 LQKENI. The CDR3 consists of 14 residues. The V end lost 3 bases, the J end lost 2 bases, and 10 bases lay between the germline ends. DNA of the CDR3: TGTGCCAGCTCACCCCTCCCTGGTAACACTGAAGCTTTCTTT. Translated: CASSPLPGNTEAFF.

The V and J genes are TRBV4-2 and TRBJ1-1; 7 bases match TRBD1. The CDR3 loop spans 14 amino acids. In germline, CDR1 is LGHNA, CDR2 YNFKEQ. V shed 3 bases and J 1 base; nucleotides not matched to a gene: 2. The CDR3 protein is CASSHQGGNTEAFF. CDR3 sequence (DNA): TGTGCCAGCAGCCACCAGGGGGGGAACACTGAAGCTTTCTTT.

V is TRBV27 and J is TRBJ1-1, with 9 bases aligning to TRBD1. This CDR3 is built from 13 residues. From germline, CDR1 is MNHEY and CDR2 SMNVEV (reference sequence). The J segment lost 11 bases and the V segment lost 5 bases, leaving 9 bases of the junction unmatched. The CDR3 nucleotides read TGTGCCAGCAGTCCGCGGGGGGACAGGGCGGCTTTCTTT. Its protein product is CASSPRGDRAAFF.

This clone occurred once. This chain joins TRBV27 and TRBJ1-5; perhaps TRBD1 as D (6 bases). The germline CDR1 and CDR2 sequences are MNHEY and SMNVEV (reference sequence). V lost 3 bases, J lost 8 bases, and 11 bases lay in between. CDR3 size: 13 residues. The CDR3, as DNA: TGTGCCAGCAGTTTGGCAGGGGTGAAGCCCCAGCATTTT. It translates to CASSLAGVKPQHF.

The CDR3 region is CASSSGGGAVDTQYF. The CDR3 nucleotides are TGTGCCAGCAGTTCCGGCGGGGGGGCCGTAGATACGCAGTATTTT. The chain has TRBV6-5 and TRBJ2-3; 9 positions match TRBD2. The CDR3 contains 15 residues. Germline V gives CDR1 MNHEY, CDR2 SVGAGI. The V segment lost 4 bases and the J segment 5 bases; nucleotides outside the gene matches: 7.

About this clone itself: Other DNA sequences of this sample code for an identical CDR3. This CDR3 is CASSPPVEKLFF. Written as DNA, the CDR3 is TGTGCCAGCAGTCCTCCGGTGGAAAAACTGTTTTTT. The chain uses TRBV28 and TRBJ1-4; no clear D. Trimming shortened V by 5 bases and J by 8 bases, and 9 bases separated the two germline ends. Germline V CDR1 and CDR2: MDHEN, SYDVKM. The CDR3 has 12 residues.

The chain joins TRBV5-1 to TRBJ2-7; 10 bases are shared with TRBD1. The CDR3 contains 17 residues. V lost 3 bases to trimming and J lost 2 bases; unmatched junction nucleotides: 11. Germline values: CDR1 SGHRS, CDR2 YFSETQ. The CDR3 loop reads CASSSGQGGLVPYEQYF. The CDR3 region has the DNA TGCGCCAGCAGCTCAGGACAGGGGGGTTTAGTACCCTACGAGCAGTACTTC.

The V gene is TRBV28, the J gene TRBJ2-6; 8 positions match TRBD1. Trimming took 5 bases from V and 1 from J; bases not matched to a gene: 10. CDR3 length equals 18 residues. Germline loops: CDR1 MDHEN, CDR2 SYDVKM. The CDR3 nucleotides are TGTGCCAGCAGTCCTTTAAGGACAGGGAAGTCTGGGGCCAACGTCCTGACTTTC. It is translated as CASSPLRTGKSGANVLTF.

The gene calls are TRBV25-1 and TRBJ2-5; 11 positions agree with TRBD2. This CDR3 has 16 amino acids. The V gene's germline CDR1 is MGHDK and CDR2 SYGVNS. V lost 3 bases and J lost 0; bases outside the gene matches: 3. CDR3 sequence reads: CASSERLAGYQETQYF. CDR3 nucleotide sequence: TGTGCCAGCAGTGAGCGACTAGCGGGGTACCAAGAGACCCAGTACTTC.

J is TRBJ1-3 and V is TRBV6-1; no clear D gene. The germline V gene has CDR1 MNHNS and CDR2 SASEGT. The CDR3 consists of 13 residues. V was pared by 7 bases and J by 2 bases, with 9 bases between. As DNA, the CDR3 is TGTGCCAGCATCGGGCCCGCTGGAAACACCATATATTTT. As protein: CASIGPAGNTIYF.